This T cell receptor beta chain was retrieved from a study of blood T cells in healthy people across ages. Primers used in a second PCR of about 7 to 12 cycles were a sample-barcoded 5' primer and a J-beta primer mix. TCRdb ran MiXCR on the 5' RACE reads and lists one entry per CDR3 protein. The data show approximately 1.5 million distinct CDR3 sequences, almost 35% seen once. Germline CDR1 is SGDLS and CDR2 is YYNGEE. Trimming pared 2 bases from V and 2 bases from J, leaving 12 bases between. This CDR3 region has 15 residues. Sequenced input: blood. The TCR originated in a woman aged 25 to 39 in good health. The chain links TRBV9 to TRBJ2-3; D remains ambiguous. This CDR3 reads CASSVGGNPTDTQYF. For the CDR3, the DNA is TGTGCCAGCAGCGTCGGCGGAAACCCCACAGATACGCAGTATTTT.